Included here is one TCR beta chain sequence, with context. Its antigen remains unidentified. The repertoire was sequenced with immunoSEQ multiplex PCR; TCRdb's copy has only in-frame clones and lacks some. The sample has about 51,000 clones; around 78% are singletons. Time point described: week 5, during vaccination. Each vaccine dose was 300 ug of mutant IDH1 20-mer peptide, with topical imiquimod. The data belong to a study of a mutant IDH1 vaccine in newly diagnosed glioma. Sequenced here: PBMCs, sampled from a glioma patient whose treatment included an IDH1 peptide vaccine. The sequence was collected from a woman aged 35 to 49 with glioma.

The CDR3 sequence: CASSIYRARATEAFF. The CDR3 DNA reads TGTGCCAGTAGTATATATCGGGCGAGAGCCACTGAAGCTTTCTTT. The chain employs TRBV19 and TRBJ1-1, with unresolved D. CDR1 LNHDA and CDR2 SQIVND come from the germline V gene (reference sequence). V lost 2 bases and J 4 bases, leaving 14 bases between the germline ends. There are 15 residues in the CDR3.